This T cell receptor (beta chain) was observed in a study of OX40 agonist ivuxolimab in advanced cancers. Method: immunoSEQ multiplex PCR; TCRdb's copy keeps in-frame clones and lacks some. The table includes approximately 12,000 clones, about 73% detected once. The CDR3 has 10 residues. Germline V gene sequence: CDR1 DFQATT, CDR2 SNEGSKA (reference sequence). V was pared by 7 bases and J by 7 bases, with 8 bases between. The receptor was isolated from an adult with an advanced solid tumor such as melanoma, head and neck, liver or kidney cancer. The chain uses TRBV20-1 and TRBJ2-1; D remains unclear. This material consisted of CD4+ or CD8+ T cells sorted from blood, taken in a trial of the OX40 agonist ivuxolimab. The CDR3 DNA sequence: TGCAGTGTCGAACAGAATGAGCAGTTCTTC. Its translation is CSVEQNEQFF.